The clone carrying this TCR beta chain was seen just once. This specimen belongs to a study of cytomegalovirus exposure and HLA in healthy donors. The PCR made use of 60 Vbeta and 13 Jbeta primers. Measured with immunoSEQ multiplex PCR; TCRdb has only the in-frame clones, and not every one. The table lists 72,000 or so clones, around 80% of them singletons. The length of the CDR3 is 19 residues. CDR1 and CDR2 from the germline V gene are SGHDT and YYEEEE. The V segment lost 4 bases and the J segment 0 bases; nucleotides outside the gene matches: 8. The specimen sequenced was PBMCs. The V gene is TRBV5-6, the J gene TRBJ2-6, with 12 bases identical to TRBD1. The receptor's source is a woman in her 30s in good health and CMV-seropositive. The CDR3 coding sequence is TGTGCCAGCAGCCGTCTGGGACAGGGGGCGTTCTCTGGGGCCAACGTCCTGACTTTC. Translating gives CASSRLGQGAFSGANVLTF. The variable domain in full, with the rest retrieved from reference TRBV5-6 and TRBJ2-6, is DAGVTQSPTHLIKTRGQQVTLRCSPKSGHDTVSWYQQALGQGPQFIFQYYEEEERQRGNFPDRFSGHQFPNYSSELNVNALLLGDSALYLCASSRLGQGAFSGANVLTFGAGSRLTVL.